These 26 T cell receptor beta chains were sequenced from one sample in a study of shared clonotypes between healthy human individuals. Using immunoSEQ multiplex PCR, the repertoire was profiled, and TCRdb retains in-frame clones only, with some absent. The sample holds 2 million to 3 million clones, around 90% seen once. The source material was naive CD4+ T cells sorted from blood. Specified subset: CD45RA+ positively selected. The receptors here all came from a man aged 18-30 years in good health.

The chain is built from TRBV5-1 and TRBJ1-2, with no clear D. Trimming removed 4 bases at V and 8 bases at J, with 15 bases between. The CDR3 runs to 13 residues. Germline assignment: CDR1 SGHRS and CDR2 YFSETQ. The CDR3 DNA reads as TGCGCCAGCAGCCCCGGATCGGGAGAAGGCTACACCTTC. Its translation is CASSPGSGEGYTF.

This chain joins TRBV19 and TRBJ1-2, with D perhaps matching TRBD1 (5 bases). Germline lookup yields CDR1 LNHDA and CDR2 SQIVND (reference sequence). V lost 2 bases to trimming and J lost 0 bases, with 13 bases between them. This CDR3 region has 16 residues. The CDR3 region is CASSITGPLANYGYTF. In DNA, the CDR3 is TGTGCCAGTAGTATAACGGGACCGTTAGCTAACTATGGCTACACCTTC.

The rearrangement links TRBV7-6 to TRBJ1-6; no definite D call. The germline CDR1 and CDR2 sequences are SGHVS and FNYEAQ. CDR3 length: 15 amino acids. Trimming took 3 bases from V and 6 from J, leaving 12 bases between them. The CDR3 sequence: CASSLARAGNSPLHF. CDR3 DNA: TGTGCCAGCAGCTTGGCGCGGGCCGGTAATTCACCCCTCCACTTT.

This rearrangement joins TRBV5-4 to TRBJ1-1, with 7 bases identical to TRBD1. Germline lookup yields CDR1 SGHNT and CDR2 YYREEE (reference sequence). This CDR3 is 14 amino acids long. V shed 4 bases, J shed 0 bases, and the junction held 3 bases outside the gene matches. CDR3 coding DNA: TGTGCCAGCAGCAAGGGACAGCTGAACACTGAAGCTTTCTTT. Amino acid sequence: CASSKGQLNTEAFF.

This chain connects TRBV23-1 to TRBJ2-7; 10 positions match TRBD1. TRBV23-1 is an ORF, with its function uncertain. With 6 bases clipped from V and 5 bases from J, the junction kept 10 bases outside the gene matches. CDR3 size: 15 residues. CDR3 sequence: CASRRGQGIRNEQYF. In DNA, the CDR3 is TGCGCCAGCAGGCGGGGACAGGGGATCCGGAACGAGCAGTACTTC.

The rearrangement links TRBV19 to TRBJ1-5; 9 bases agree with TRBD1. This CDR3 is built from 15 residues. The junction had 11 bases not matched to a gene; V was cut back by 8 bases and J by 6 bases. Germline assignment: CDR1 LNHDA and CDR2 SQIVND (reference sequence). CDR3 sequence reads: CASSLDRGRSQPQHF. CDR3 sequence (DNA): TGTGCCAGTTCTTTGGACAGGGGAAGAAGTCAGCCCCAGCATTTT.

V and J are TRBV20-1 and TRBJ2-7; D may be TRBD2 (6 bases). V lost 3 bases to trimming and J lost 9 bases, with 12 bases between them. This CDR3 has 11 amino acids. The germline gives CDR1 DFQATT, CDR2 SNEGSKA (reference sequence). The CDR3 loop reads CSARRDGGQYF. Here the CDR3 DNA reads TGCAGTGCTAGGCGGGACGGGGGGCAGTACTTC.

Comments on this clone: In the same sample, other DNA sequences code for this CDR3. The genes are TRBV5-4 and TRBJ1-5, with D unresolved. From germline, CDR1 is SGHNT and CDR2 YYREEE (reference sequence). CDR3 length equals 14 residues. Trimming pared 0 bases from V and 3 bases from J, leaving 7 bases between. The CDR3 is CASSLAGSNQPQHF. The CDR3 region has the DNA TGTGCCAGCAGCTTGGCGGGATCCAATCAGCCCCAGCATTTT. The full variable domain, rest sourced from reference TRBV5-4 and TRBJ1-5, is ETGVTQSPTHLIKTRGQQVTLRCSSQSGHNTVSWYQQALGQGPQFIFQYYREEENGRGNFPPRFSGLQFPNYSSELNVNALELDDSALYLCASSLAGSNQPQHFGDGTRLSIL.

This sequence joins TRBV2 and TRBJ2-5; D unresolved. This CDR3 comprises 12 residues. The germline gives CDR1 SNHLY, CDR2 FYNNEI. Trimming cost V 1 base and J 9 bases, with 9 bases left between them. The CDR3 sequence: CASSEEWASQYF. The CDR3 DNA is TGTGCCAGCAGTGAAGAGTGGGCCTCCCAGTACTTC. The full variable domain, completed using reference TRBV2 and TRBJ2-5, is EPEVTQTPSHQVTQMGQEVILRCVPISNHLYFYWYRQILGQKVEFLVSFYNNEISEKSEIFDDQFSVERPDGSNFTLKIRSTKLEDSAMYFCASSEEWASQYFGPGTRLLVL.

The chain has TRBV5-1 and TRBJ2-5; D not certain. The CDR3 totals 13 residues. V lost 2 bases to trimming and J lost 5 bases, with 10 bases between them. Germline V CDR1 and CDR2: SGHRS, YFSETQ. DNA for the CDR3: TGCGCCAGCAGCTTAGGGAAAGGGGAGACCCAGTACTTC. This translates into CASSLGKGETQYF.

The J gene is TRBJ2-1, the V gene TRBV7-8, with 7 nucleotides matching TRBD1. The CDR3 loop spans 15 amino acids. The V and J ends lost 3 bases and 3 bases, in that order; junction bases with no gene match: 5. The germline gives CDR1 SGHVS, CDR2 FQNEAQ. Here the CDR3 reads CASSFSGGYYNEQFF. Written as DNA, the CDR3 is TGTGCCAGCAGCTTTTCAGGGGGATACTACAATGAGCAGTTCTTC.

The V gene is TRBV18, the J gene TRBJ1-1; 9 bases match TRBD1. V lost 0 bases to trimming and J lost 11 bases; unmatched junction nucleotides: 4. The CDR3 loop spans 13 amino acids. The V gene's germline CDR1 is KGHSH and CDR2 LQKENI. CDR3 loop: CASSPPGQGGAFF. The CDR3 nucleotides read TGTGCCAGCTCACCACCGGGACAGGGTGGCGCTTTCTTT.

The chain couples TRBV7-3 to TRBJ1-2; no clear D gene. The germline CDR1 and CDR2 sequences are SGHTA and FQGTGA. There are 15 residues in the CDR3. Trimming shortened V by 1 base and J by 5 bases, and 14 bases separated the two germline ends. The CDR3 DNA follows: TGTGCCAGCAGCTTAAGGTCTCCCCAGCTTTATGGCTACACCTTC. Its protein is CASSLRSPQLYGYTF.

The chain couples TRBV6-1 to TRBJ1-4; no clear D gene. Germline V lookup: CDR1 MNHNS, CDR2 SASEGT. The length of the CDR3 is 10 residues. The ends were cut back, 7 bases at V and 8 bases at J, with 5 bases in the middle. The CDR3 here is CASKNEKLFF. As DNA, the CDR3 is TGTGCCAGCAAAAACGAAAAACTGTTTTTT.

The chain carries TRBV2 and TRBJ1-2, with TRBD1 identical over 7 bases. CDR3 length: 15 residues. After removal of 8 bases from V and 8 bases from J, the junction contained 17 bases not matched to a gene. CDR1 is SNHLY, CDR2 FYNNEI, per germline. The CDR3 reads CASSSGDRLWGGYTF. For the CDR3, the DNA is TGTGCCAGCTCGAGTGGGGACAGATTATGGGGAGGCTACACCTTC.

This chain uses TRBV11-3 with TRBJ1-3; D gene ambiguous. The CDR3 sequence is 12 residues long. Germline V gene data show CDR1 as SGHNT and CDR2 as YENEEA. Trimming removed 8 bases from V and 2 bases from J, with 7 bases in between. The CDR3 DNA reads TGTGCCAGCTCGGGCACTGGAAACACCATATATTTT. Translating gives CASSGTGNTIYF.

The V gene is TRBV10-3, the J gene TRBJ2-4; the D gene could be TRBD1 or TRBD2 (6 bases each). This CDR3 is built from 12 residues. Germline V gene sequence: CDR1 ENHRY, CDR2 SYGVKD. Trimming stripped 6 bases from V and 9 bases from J, with 12 bases between. Written as DNA, the CDR3 is TGTGCCATCAGCTCGGGGGCGTTCATTCAGTACTTC. Translated: CAISSGAFIQYF.

This chain links TRBV11-2 with TRBJ2-5; no reliable D call. Per germline, CDR1 SGHAT and CDR2 FQNNGV. Trimming shortened V by 1 base and J by 7 bases, and 13 bases separated the two germline ends. The CDR3 has 14 residues. The CDR3 spells CASSLGQAPGTQYF. The DNA of the CDR3 is TGTGCCAGCAGCTTAGGGCAGGCTCCGGGGACCCAGTACTTC.

The J gene is TRBJ1-2, the V gene TRBV29-1; D is possibly TRBD1 (5 bases). Germline-derived CDR1 and CDR2 are SQVTM and ANQGSEA. V lost 2 bases and J 4 bases, leaving 8 bases between the germline ends. This CDR3 is 12 amino acids long. This CDR3 is CSVEQGGYGYTF. In nucleotides, the CDR3 is TGCAGCGTTGAACAGGGCGGCTATGGCTACACCTTC. Looking up the rest from reference TRBV29-1 and TRBJ1-2 gives the full variable domain: SAVISQKPSRDICQRGTSLTIQCQVDSQVTMMFWYRQQPGQSLTLIATANQGSEATYESGFVIDKFPISRPNLTFSTLTVSNMSPEDSSIYLCSVEQGGYGYTFGSGTRLTVV.

V gene TRBV2 combines with J gene TRBJ1-5; D call uncertain. The CDR3 runs 13 residues. Trimming cost V 8 bases and J 0 bases, with 8 bases left between them. Germline V gene lookup returns CDR1 SNHLY and CDR2 FYNNEI. CDR3 amino acids: CASGGYSNQPQHF. The CDR3, as DNA: TGTGCCAGCGGCGGGTATAGCAATCAGCCCCAGCATTTT.

The CDR3 sequence is CASSQISTDTQYF. The CDR3 DNA sequence: TGCGCCAGCAGTCAGATTAGCACAGATACGCAGTATTTT. This rearrangement joins TRBV10-1 to TRBJ2-3, with no clear D. Germline CDR1 and CDR2: WNHNN and SYGVQD (reference sequence). V lost 5 bases and J lost 0, with 6 bases in between. The CDR3 is 13 residues long.

This chain's CDR3 is CASGPYGAYEQYF. CDR3 bases: TGTGCCAGCGGGCCATACGGGGCCTACGAGCAGTACTTC. This chain joins TRBV7-2 and TRBJ2-7; tentatively, D is TRBD2 (5 bases). Germline V lookup: CDR1 SGHTA, CDR2 FQGNSA. The CDR3 runs 13 residues. V was pared by 8 bases and J by 2 bases, with 13 bases between.

The rearrangement links TRBV2 to TRBJ2-7, with 8 nucleotides matching TRBD1. CDR3 length: 15 residues. V was clipped by 4 bases and J by 1 base; unmatched bases: 6. Germline CDR1 SNHLY, CDR2 FYNNEI. The CDR3 here is CASSGGTGESYEQYF. The DNA for the CDR3 is TGTGCCAGCAGTGGAGGGACAGGAGAGTCCTACGAGCAGTACTTC.

This sequence joins TRBV5-1 and TRBJ1-1; no clear D gene. CDR3 length: 17 amino acids. Trimming removed 4 bases from V and 0 bases from J, with 19 bases in between. The germline CDR1 and CDR2 sequences are SGHRS and YFSETQ. Here the CDR3 reads CASSLTVNLPMNTEAFF. DNA of the CDR3: TGCGCCAGCAGCCTTACAGTTAACCTCCCGATGAACACTGAAGCTTTCTTT.

The rearrangement joins TRBV30 to TRBJ2-3; either TRBD1 or TRBD2 may fit D (5 bases each). Per germline, CDR1 GTSNPN and CDR2 SVGIG (reference sequence). Trimming removed 2 bases at V and 2 bases at J, with 11 bases between. This CDR3 contains 14 residues. The CDR3 sequence: CAWSRGGSTDTQYF. The CDR3, as DNA: TGTGCCTGGAGTCGGGGCGGGTCCACAGATACGCAGTATTTT.

The CDR3 nucleotides read TGTGCCAGCAGCCACCCTACCCCGTCGGGTTGGTACGAGCAGTACTTC. This sequence encodes CASSHPTPSGWYEQYF. The rearrangement joins TRBV7-2 to TRBJ2-7; D is unresolved. The germline gives CDR1 SGHTA, CDR2 FQGNSA. This CDR3 comprises 16 residues. Trimming pared 5 bases from V and 4 bases from J, leaving 21 bases between.